This is a list of T cell receptor beta chains from one sample in a study of siplizumab effects on memory and regulatory T cells. TCRdb's table, derived via immunoSEQ multiplex PCR, lists solely in-frame clones and lacks some. Here the sample spans 95,000 to 100,000 clones, around 90% being singletons. Sequencing was done on a sample of non-Treg CD4+ T cells sorted from blood. The receptors were sampled from a human donor in good health. Both conserved end residues are trimmed from each CDR3.

V,J,CDR3
TRBV2,TRBJ1-6,ASSSQGAGNSPLH
TRBV27,TRBJ2-1,ASSLLRGRGYNEQF
TRBV4-1,TRBJ2-1,ASSLAAYNEQF
TRBV5-4,TRBJ2-3,ASSVTDTQY
TRBV11-2,TRBJ2-7,ASRKQGAVNEQY
TRBV9,TRBJ2-1,ASSPTRLRGDNEQF
TRBV6-5,TRBJ1-1,ASSYGGAGGTEAF
TRBV6-6,TRBJ2-5,ASSISAETQY
TRBV9,TRBJ2-5,ASSVGAGAKETQY
TRBV9,TRBJ1-4,ASSPWGATNEKLF
TRBV27,TRBJ2-3,ASSYINTDTQY
TRBV19,TRBJ1-3,ASISGLTLAGNTIY
TRBV6-6,TRBJ1-1,ASQGGGTEAF
TRBV6-5,TRBJ1-5,ASSSRQGEYQPQH
TRBV7-9,TRBJ1-5,ASSLAGTDNQPQH
TRBV25-1,TRBJ2-2,ASSESRGGRELF
TRBV6-5,TRBJ1-3,AVTAGRNTIY
TRBV10-3,TRBJ2-7,AISDEDSYEQY